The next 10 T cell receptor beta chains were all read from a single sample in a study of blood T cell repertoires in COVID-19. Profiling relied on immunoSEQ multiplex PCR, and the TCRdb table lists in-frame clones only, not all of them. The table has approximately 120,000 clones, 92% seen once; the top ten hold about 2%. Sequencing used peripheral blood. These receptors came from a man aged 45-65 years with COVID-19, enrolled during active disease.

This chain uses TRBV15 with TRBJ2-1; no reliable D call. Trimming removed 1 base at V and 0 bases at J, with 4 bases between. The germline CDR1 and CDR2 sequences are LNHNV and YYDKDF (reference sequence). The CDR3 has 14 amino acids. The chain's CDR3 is CATSRASSYNEQFF. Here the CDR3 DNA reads TGTGCCACCAGCAGAGCCAGCTCCTACAATGAGCAGTTCTTC.

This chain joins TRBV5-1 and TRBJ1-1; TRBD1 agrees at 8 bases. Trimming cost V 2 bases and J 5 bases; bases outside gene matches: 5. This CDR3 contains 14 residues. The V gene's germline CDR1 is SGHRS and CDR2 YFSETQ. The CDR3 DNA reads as TGCGCCAGCAGCTTACAGGGGGGTGGAACTGAAGCTTTCTTT. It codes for CASSLQGGGTEAFF.

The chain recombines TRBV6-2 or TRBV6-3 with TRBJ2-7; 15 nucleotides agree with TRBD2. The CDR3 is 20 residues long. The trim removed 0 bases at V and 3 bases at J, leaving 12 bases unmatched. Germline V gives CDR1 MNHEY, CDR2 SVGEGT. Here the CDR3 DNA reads TGTGCCAGCAGTTACTCCCCCGGGACTAGCGGGAGGCCGGCCCTCTACGAGCAGTACGTC. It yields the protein CASSYSPGTSGRPALYEQYV.

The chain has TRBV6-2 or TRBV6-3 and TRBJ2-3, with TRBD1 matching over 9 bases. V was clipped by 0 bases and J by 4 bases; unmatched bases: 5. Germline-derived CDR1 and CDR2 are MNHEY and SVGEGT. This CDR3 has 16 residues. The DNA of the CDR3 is TGTGCCAGCAGTTACTCGGGACAGGGAGGTCCAGATACGCAGTATTTT. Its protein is CASSYSGQGGPDTQYF.

The CDR3 region is CASSQGQSTDTQYF. CDR3 DNA sequence: TGTGCCAGCAGTCAGGGACAGAGCACAGATACGCAGTATTTT. The rearrangement links TRBV7-9 to TRBJ2-3, with TRBD1 identical over 7 bases. The CDR3 has 14 amino acids. V was clipped by 6 bases and J by 0 bases; unmatched bases: 3. The germline V gene encodes CDR1 SEHNR and CDR2 FQNEAQ (reference sequence). Variable domain in full (rest from reference TRBV7-9 and TRBJ2-3): DTGVSQNPRHKITKRGQNVTFRCDPISEHNRLYWYRQTLGQGPEFLTYFQNEAQLEKSRLLSDRFSAERPKGSFSTLEIQRTEQGDSAMYLCASSQGQSTDTQYFGPGTRLTVL.

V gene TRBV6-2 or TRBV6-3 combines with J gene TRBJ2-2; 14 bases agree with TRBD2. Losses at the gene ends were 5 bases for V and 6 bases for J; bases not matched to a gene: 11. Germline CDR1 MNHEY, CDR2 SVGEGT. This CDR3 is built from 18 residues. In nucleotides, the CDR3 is TGTGCCAGCAGTATCTACCCTGGGACTAGCGGGAGCCCCGGGGAGCTGTTTTTT. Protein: CASSIYPGTSGSPGELFF.

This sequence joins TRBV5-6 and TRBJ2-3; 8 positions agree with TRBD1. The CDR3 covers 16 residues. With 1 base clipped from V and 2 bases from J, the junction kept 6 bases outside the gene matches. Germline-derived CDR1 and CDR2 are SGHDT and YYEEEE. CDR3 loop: CASSLWGTGTTDTQYF. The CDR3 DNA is TGTGCCAGCAGCTTGTGGGGGACAGGTACCACAGATACGCAGTATTTT.

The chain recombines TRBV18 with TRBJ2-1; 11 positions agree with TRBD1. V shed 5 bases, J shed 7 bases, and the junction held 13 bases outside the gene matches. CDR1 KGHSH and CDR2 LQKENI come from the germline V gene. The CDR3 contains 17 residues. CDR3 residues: CASSVNLGQGATNEQFF. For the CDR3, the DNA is TGTGCCAGCTCAGTCAACTTAGGACAGGGGGCGACTAATGAGCAGTTCTTC.

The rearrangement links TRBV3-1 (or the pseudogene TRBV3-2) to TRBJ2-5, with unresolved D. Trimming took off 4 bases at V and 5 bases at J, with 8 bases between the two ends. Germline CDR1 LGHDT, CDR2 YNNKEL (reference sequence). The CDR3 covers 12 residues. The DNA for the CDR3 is TGTGCCAGCAGCCCCGACATGGAGACCCAGTACTTC. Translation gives CASSPDMETQYF.

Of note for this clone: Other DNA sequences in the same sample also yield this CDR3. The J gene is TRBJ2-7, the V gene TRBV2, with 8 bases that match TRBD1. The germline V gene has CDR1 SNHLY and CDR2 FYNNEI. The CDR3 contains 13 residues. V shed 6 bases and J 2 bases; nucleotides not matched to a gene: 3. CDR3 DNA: TGTGCCAGCAGGGGGACAGGAACCTACGAGCAGTACTTC. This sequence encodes CASRGTGTYEQYF.